This passage covers 8 T cell receptor beta chains from one sample sequenced in a study of cytomegalovirus exposure and HLA in healthy donors. Primers included in the PCR were 60 Vbeta and 13 Jbeta primers. Repertoires were generated with immunoSEQ multiplex PCR, while TCRdb's copy carries only in-frame clones and drops some. The data hold approximately 110,000 clones, with under 70% observed a single time. The source material was PBMCs. These receptors were collected from a man under 40 in good health and CMV-seropositive.

This clone was seen a few times. The CDR3 sequence is CASSIMGHLGTQYF. The CDR3 DNA follows: TGTGCCAGTAGTATAATGGGGCACCTGGGGACCCAGTACTTC. The chain uses TRBV19 and TRBJ2-5, with D tentatively TRBD1 (5 bases). With 2 bases removed from V and 7 bases from J, the gap between germline ends came to 14 bases. This CDR3 comprises 14 residues. The germline V gene encodes CDR1 LNHDA and CDR2 SQIVND (reference sequence). The full variable domain, its missing parts supplied by reference TRBV19 and TRBJ2-5, is DGGITQSPKYLFRKEGQNVTLSCEQNLNHDAMYWYRQDPGQGLRLIYYSQIVNDFQKGDIAEGYSVSREKKESFPLTVTSAQKNPTAFYLCASSIMGHLGTQYFGPGTRLLVL.

The CDR3 nucleotides are TGTGCCAGCAGTCTAGGGACAGGCTCGCCCTCATACCCCGGGGAGCTGTTTTTT. Translated: CASSLGTGSPSYPGELFF. The V call is TRBV27, the J call TRBJ2-2, with 8 bases that match TRBD1. The J segment lost 6 bases and the V segment lost 5 bases, leaving 17 bases of the junction unmatched. This CDR3 contains 18 residues. Germline CDR1 MNHEY, CDR2 SMNVEV (reference sequence).

J is TRBJ1-4 and V is TRBV7-2; a weak D match, TRBD1 (5 bases). Trimming stripped 5 bases from V and 7 bases from J, with 14 bases between. The germline V gene encodes CDR1 SGHTA and CDR2 FQGNSA. This CDR3 has 14 residues. In DNA, the CDR3 is TGTGCCAGCAGCCTGGATCGGGGGGGTGAAAAACTGTTTTTT. It encodes CASSLDRGGEKLFF.

The rearrangement uses TRBV18 and TRBJ1-1, with TRBD1 matching over 8 bases. After removal of 3 bases from V and 1 base from J, the junction contained 4 bases not matched to a gene. The CDR3 runs to 15 residues. Per germline, CDR1 KGHSH and CDR2 LQKENI. DNA for the CDR3: TGTGCCAGCTCACCTTTTGGGACAGGGAACACTGAAGCTTTCTTT. This gives the protein CASSPFGTGNTEAFF.

This clone was seen more than once but under ten times. The CDR3: CASSMGMGRGDTQYF. CDR3 nucleotide sequence: TGTGCCAGTAGTATGGGGATGGGCCGGGGAGATACGCAGTATTTT. This chain joins TRBV19 and TRBJ2-3; a weak D match, TRBD2 (5 bases). V was trimmed by 3 bases and J by 5 bases, leaving 15 bases between them. This CDR3 region has 15 residues. Per the germline V gene, CDR1 is LNHDA and CDR2 is SQIVND (reference sequence).

The genes are TRBV19 and TRBJ1-5; 7 bases are shared with TRBD1. Looked up from germline, CDR1 is LNHDA and CDR2 is SQIVND (reference sequence). This CDR3 region has 13 residues. Unmatched junction bases numbered 7, after V lost 9 bases and J lost 5 bases. The CDR3 nucleotides read TGTGCCAGCTCGACAGGGCCGTATCAGCCCCAGCATTTT. Protein: CASSTGPYQPQHF.

CDR3 bases: TGCAGCGTTGGAGACAGGCCTAACTATGGCTACACCTTC. Translated, it gives CSVGDRPNYGYTF. V and J are TRBV29-1 and TRBJ1-2; tentative D call: TRBD1 (6 bases). Trimming took 4 bases from V and 0 from J, leaving 9 bases between them. Germline CDR1 and CDR2: SQVTM and ANQGSEA. The CDR3 has 13 residues.

The chain recombines TRBV7-6 with TRBJ2-3, with 10 bases fitting TRBD2. Germline CDR1 and CDR2: SGHVS and FNYEAQ. The V and J ends lost 3 bases and 4 bases, in that order; junction bases with no gene match: 4. This CDR3 contains 15 residues. The CDR3 spells CASSFGTSDSDTQYF. The CDR3 DNA reads as TGTGCCAGCAGCTTTGGGACTAGCGACTCAGATACGCAGTATTTT.